Each of the 9 T cell receptor beta chains below was sequenced from the same sample in a study of blood T cell repertoires in COVID-19 (TCRdb year 2020). Libraries were made using the immunoSEQ multiplex PCR assay. The table comes from immuneACCESS by way of TCRdb, which keeps in-frame sequences with V and J called. Part of the clones is missing from these tables; in studies checked, under half for an unresolved V gene and the rest for unknown reasons. The sample records 150,000 to 200,000 clones, approximately 90% of which are singletons. The top ten hold 0.99% of the sample. Material for sequencing was peripheral blood. The receptors here all came from a man aged 18 to 29 with acute or convalescent COVID-19.

The chain employs TRBV30 and TRBJ2-1, with no clear D. In germline, CDR1 is GTSNPN, CDR2 SVGIG (reference sequence). The CDR3 has 12 residues. Trimming shortened V by 0 bases and J by 6 bases, and 6 bases separated the two germline ends. Written as DNA, the CDR3 is TGTGCCTGGAGTGTTTTTCTCAATGAGCAGTTCTTC. Protein: CAWSVFLNEQFF.

This chain connects TRBV27 to TRBJ2-3, with 9 bases matching TRBD2. Losses at the gene ends were 1 base for V and 5 bases for J; bases not matched to a gene: 7. The V gene's germline CDR1 is MNHEY and CDR2 SMNVEV (reference sequence). The CDR3 loop spans 16 amino acids. Written as DNA, the CDR3 is TGTGCCAGCAGTTTATTTGTAGGACTAGCGATAGATACGCAGTATTTT. Its translation: CASSLFVGLAIDTQYF.

The V call is TRBV5-4, the J call TRBJ2-3; 14 nucleotides line up with TRBD2. V dropped 4 bases and J dropped 0; count of bases not matched to a gene: 7. Germline-derived CDR1 and CDR2 are SGHNT and YYREEE (reference sequence). The CDR3 spans 18 residues. Here the CDR3 reads CASSNGLAGGLSTDTQYF. CDR3 nucleotide sequence: TGTGCCAGCAGCAACGGACTAGCGGGGGGCCTTAGCACAGATACGCAGTATTTT.

This clone has more than one count but fewer than ten. This rearrangement joins TRBV3-1 (or the pseudogene TRBV3-2) to TRBJ2-5; 8 bases agree with TRBD2. This CDR3 is built from 14 residues. Germline trimming cut 5 bases from V and 5 bases from J; bases unmatched to any gene: 7. Germline values: CDR1 LGHDT, CDR2 YNNKEL (reference sequence). CDR3 sequence reads: CASSRGTRRETQYF. The DNA for the CDR3 is TGTGCCAGCAGCAGAGGGACTAGGCGCGAGACCCAGTACTTC.

V and J are TRBV24-1 and TRBJ1-2, with 8 bases aligning to TRBD1. CDR3 length: 16 amino acids. V shed 4 bases, J shed 4 bases, and the junction held 10 bases outside the gene matches. CDR1 is KGHDR, CDR2 SFDVKD, per germline. CDR3 sequence reads: CATSEGMGQATYGYTF. Here the CDR3 DNA reads TGTGCCACCAGTGAAGGGATGGGACAGGCTACCTATGGCTACACCTTC.

In its sample, this clone was seen a few times. This rearrangement joins TRBV28 to TRBJ1-5; 7 nucleotides agree with TRBD1. Unmatched junction bases numbered 12, after V lost 4 bases and J lost 3 bases. The CDR3 spans 17 residues. Germline CDR1 MDHEN, CDR2 SYDVKM. This chain's CDR3 is CASSSVRQGLINQPQHF. The CDR3 DNA is TGTGCCAGCAGTTCCGTACGACAGGGCCTTATCAATCAGCCCCAGCATTTT.

This chain uses TRBV5-1 with TRBJ1-1; 8 bases agree with TRBD1. CDR1 and CDR2 (germline): SGHRS, YFSETQ. CDR3 length equals 14 residues. Trimming removed 2 bases from V and 7 bases from J; junction bases left unmatched: 7. CDR3 sequence reads: CASSFGQGAIEAFF. The CDR3 DNA follows: TGCGCCAGCAGCTTCGGACAGGGTGCCATTGAAGCTTTCTTT.

This clone was observed a single time. The chain is built from TRBV7-3 and TRBJ2-6; a possible D gene is TRBD1 (6 bases). This CDR3 spans 17 amino acids. The germline V and J ends were trimmed by 1 base and 0 bases, with 10 bases remaining between them. Germline V CDR1 and CDR2: SGHTA, FQGTGA. CDR3 nucleotides: TGTGCCAGCAGCTTAAGAGGACAGAGCTCTGGGGCCAACGTCCTGACTTTC. Its translation is CASSLRGQSSGANVLTF. The full variable domain, completed using reference TRBV7-3 and TRBJ2-6, is GAGVSQTPSNKVTEKGKYVELRCDPISGHTALYWYRQSLGQGPEFLIYFQGTGAADDSGLPNDRFFAVRPEGSVSTLKIQRTERGDSAVYLCASSLRGQSSGANVLTFGAGSRLTVL.

The rearrangement links TRBV7-8 to TRBJ2-2, with D unresolved. CDR3 length equals 13 residues. CDR1 is SGHVS and CDR2 is FQNEAQ in the germline V gene. The ends were cut back, 3 bases at V and 0 bases at J, with 2 bases in the middle. CDR3 sequence (DNA): TGTGCCAGCAGCTTTACGAACACCGGGGAGCTGTTTTTT. The encoded protein is CASSFTNTGELFF.